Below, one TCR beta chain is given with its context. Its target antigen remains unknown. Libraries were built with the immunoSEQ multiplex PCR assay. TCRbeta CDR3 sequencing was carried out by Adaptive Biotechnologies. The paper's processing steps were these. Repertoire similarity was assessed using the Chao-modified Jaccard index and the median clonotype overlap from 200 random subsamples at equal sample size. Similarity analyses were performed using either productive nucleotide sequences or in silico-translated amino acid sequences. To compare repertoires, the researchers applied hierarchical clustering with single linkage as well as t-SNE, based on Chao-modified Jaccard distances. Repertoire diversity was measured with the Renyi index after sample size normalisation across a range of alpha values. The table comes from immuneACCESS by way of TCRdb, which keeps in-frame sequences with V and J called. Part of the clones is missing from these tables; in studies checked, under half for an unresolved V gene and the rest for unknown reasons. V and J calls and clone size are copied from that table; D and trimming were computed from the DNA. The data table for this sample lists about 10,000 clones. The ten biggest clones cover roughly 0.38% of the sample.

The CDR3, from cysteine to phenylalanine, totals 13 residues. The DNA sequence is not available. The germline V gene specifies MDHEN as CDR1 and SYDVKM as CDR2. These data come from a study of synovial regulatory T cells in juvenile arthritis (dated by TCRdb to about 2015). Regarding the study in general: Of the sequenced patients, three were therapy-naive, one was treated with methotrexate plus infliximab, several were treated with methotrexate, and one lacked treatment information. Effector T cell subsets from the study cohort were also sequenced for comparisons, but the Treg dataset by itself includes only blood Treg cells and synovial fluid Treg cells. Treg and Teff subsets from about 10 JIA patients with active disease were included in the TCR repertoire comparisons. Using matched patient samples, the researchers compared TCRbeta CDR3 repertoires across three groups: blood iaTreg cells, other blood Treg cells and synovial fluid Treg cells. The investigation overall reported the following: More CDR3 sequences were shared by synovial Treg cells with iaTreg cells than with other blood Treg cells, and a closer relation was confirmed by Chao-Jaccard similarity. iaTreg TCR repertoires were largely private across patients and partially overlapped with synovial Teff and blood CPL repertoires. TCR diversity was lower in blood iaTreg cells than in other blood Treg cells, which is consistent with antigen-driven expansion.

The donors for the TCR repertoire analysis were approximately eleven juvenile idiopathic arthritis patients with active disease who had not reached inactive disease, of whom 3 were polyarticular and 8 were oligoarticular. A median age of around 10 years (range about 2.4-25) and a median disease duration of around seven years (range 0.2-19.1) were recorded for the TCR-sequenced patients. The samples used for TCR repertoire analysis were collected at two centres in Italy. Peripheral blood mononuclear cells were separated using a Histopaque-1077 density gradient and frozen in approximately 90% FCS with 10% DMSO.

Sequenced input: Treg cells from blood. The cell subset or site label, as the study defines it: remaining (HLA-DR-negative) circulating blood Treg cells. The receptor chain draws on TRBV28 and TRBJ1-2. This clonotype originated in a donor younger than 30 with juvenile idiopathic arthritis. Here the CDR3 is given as CASTSASNYGYTF.